Below, 2 T cell receptor beta chains from the same sample are listed, as sequenced in a study of spatial heterogeneity in lung cancer. One entry per CDR3 protein, called by TCRdb with MiXCR from the 5' RACE reads. The repertoire holds approximately 110,000 distinct CDR3 sequences, with more than 10% as singletons. The time point was: blood at routine non-recurrence follow-up after resection. The starting material was PBMCs, obtained at follow-up. These receptors all stem from a female donor with early-stage non-small cell lung cancer.

The sample holds many counts of this clonotype. This chain uses TRBV10-1 with TRBJ2-2; a weak D match, TRBD1 (5 bases). The CDR3 has 13 amino acids. Germline values: CDR1 WNHNN, CDR2 SYGVQD (reference sequence). Deletions cut 8 bases from V and 1 base from J, with 8 bases between. CDR3 DNA: TGCGCCAGCGGAACAGGGAACACCGGGGAGCTGTTTTTT. This codes for CASGTGNTGELFF.

The sample holds a few counts of this clonotype. The rearrangement uses TRBV28 and TRBJ2-1; D is possibly TRBD2 (6 bases). This CDR3 region has 16 residues. Germline CDR1 MDHEN, CDR2 SYDVKM. Between the trimmed V and J ends, which lost 2 bases and 0 bases, there was a span of 11 bases. CDR3 in DNA: TGTGCCAGCAGTTTAGCTAGCGCGAGCTCCTACAATGAGCAGTTCTTC. Amino acid sequence: CASSLASASSYNEQFF. Combining the CDR3 with reference TRBV28 and TRBJ2-1 gives the whole variable domain DVKVTQSSRYLVKRTGEKVFLECVQDMDHENMFWYRQDPGLGLRLIYFSYDVKMKEKGDIPEGYSVSREKKERFSLILESASTNQTSMYLCASSLASASSYNEQFFGPGTRLTVL.